The rows below give T cell receptor beta chains drawn from one sample of a study of cytomegalovirus exposure and HLA in healthy donors. Libraries were prepared by immunoSEQ multiplex PCR; TCRdb keeps only in-frame clonotypes and omits some of them. Seen here are tens of thousands of clones, 70% to 85% observed once, and the top ten hold around 2.8%. Sequencing was performed on PBMCs. Receptors originate from a man in his fifties or sixties in good health and CMV-seronegative. Each CDR3 is given with its conserved first and last residue. The D gene is left open where the match is weak.

TRBV11-2	TRBD1	TRBJ2-2	CASSLTGQGVGELFF
TRBV19	TRBD2	TRBJ2-1	CASSTGLAGGFRYHNEQFF
TRBV21-1	NA	TRBJ2-7	CASSPRAGQLDEQYF
TRBV27	TRBD1	TRBJ2-7	CASRTGAGEQYF
TRBV7-2	NA	TRBJ2-7	CASSHNEHEQYF
TRBV6-1	NA	TRBJ1-5	CASRALWGNQPQHF
TRBV7-6	NA	TRBJ2-7	CASSLVGRGEQYF
TRBV6-5	TRBD1	TRBJ2-2	CASRRQGGTGELFF
TRBV27	NA	TRBJ1-2	CASSSTGTLYGYTF
TRBV28	NA	TRBJ2-2	CASSPGTNTGELFF
TRBV6-5	NA	TRBJ2-1	CASSFRGDEQFF
TRBV29-1	NA	TRBJ1-2	CSVEEPGQLHGYTF
TRBV7-2	TRBD2	TRBJ2-5	CASSSFSRGGKETQYF
TRBV6-1	TRBD2	TRBJ2-5	CASSEYRLAGWEQYF
TRBV28	NA	TRBJ1-1	CASSLFGGNEAFF
TRBV2	NA	TRBJ2-1	CASSPSGDPGQCLF
TRBV5-4	TRBD2	TRBJ2-1	CASSPNAGGLLYNEQFF
TRBV2	NA	TRBJ2-2	CASSVSRLNTGELFF
TRBV5-1	NA	TRBJ2-3	CASSLGHSTDTQYF
TRBV5-4	TRBD1	TRBJ1-1	CASSSQRGQGNTEAFF
TRBV7-9	NA	TRBJ2-3	CASSLGGLFTDTQYF
TRBV25-1	NA	TRBJ2-3	CASSESRAPGKTQYF
TRBV2	NA	TRBJ2-7	CASSRGGNYEQYF
TRBV5-4	NA	TRBJ1-2	CASSLGTAYYGYTF
TRBV6-1	NA	TRBJ1-5	CASSPGVETQPQHF
TRBV13	NA	TRBJ2-2	CASSLGRANTGELFF
TRBV19	TRBD1	TRBJ1-5	CASSPLGQGDQPQHF
TRBV6-5	TRBD1	TRBJ2-3	CASSVDRGGTDTQYF
TRBV4-1	TRBD2	TRBJ2-5	CASSQDRGLALSVQETQYF
TRBV11-3	NA	TRBJ2-3	CASSPGGGTTDTQYF
TRBV11-2	NA	TRBJ2-2	CASSPAAGVNTGELFF
TRBV5-1	TRBD1	TRBJ1-4	CASSFNAGTANEKLFF
TRBV5-1	TRBD1	TRBJ2-5	CASSLGDRAERAQYF
TRBV19	TRBD2	TRBJ2-3	CASSRTSGGPLSTDTQYF
TRBV19	TRBD1	TRBJ1-5	CASSIQGDQPQHF
TRBV10-1	NA	TRBJ2-6	CASLVLEVPHCRANVLTF
TRBV12-5	TRBD1	TRBJ2-1	CASGLGTGYNEQFF
TRBV7-8	TRBD1	TRBJ1-2	CASSLGGQGANYGYTF
TRBV7-2	TRBD2	TRBJ2-3	CASSAGTSGGWGTDTQYF
TRBV6-1	NA	TRBJ2-3	CASSSTGSHTDTQYF
TRBV5-1	TRBD1	TRBJ2-5	CASSLGTGQETQYF
TRBV5-4	TRBD2	TRBJ2-1	CASSLERGVEQFF
TRBV7-9	TRBD1	TRBJ1-6	CATSPLGQGNSPLHF
TRBV7-2	TRBD2	TRBJ2-6	CASSSRSGGLGGGANVLTF